These 27 T cell receptor beta chains came from one sample sequenced in a study of Graves' ophthalmopathy and Graves' hyperthyroidism. As the template, RNA transcripts were used to amplify TCR beta CDR3 regions. HTBI-primed RT-PCR formed the first round, and a multiplex PCR formed the second. TCRdb reprocessed the multiplex PCR reads via MiXCR and lists one record per CDR3 protein. The sample includes some 1.1 million distinct CDR3 sequences, roughly 35% of them seen just once. Material for sequencing was peripheral blood or thyroid tissue (not recorded which). All receptors derive from an adult man with Graves' hyperthyroidism.

The chain joins TRBV29-1 to TRBJ2-2, with 9 bases lining up with TRBD2. With V trimmed by 3 bases and J by 8 bases, 1 base remained unmatched. The CDR3 consists of 12 residues. In germline, CDR1 is SQVTM, CDR2 ANQGSEA. CDR3 protein: CSVDLAGGELFF. CDR3 DNA: TGCAGCGTTGATCTAGCGGGGGGGGAGCTGTTTTTT.

With respect to this clonotype: Compared with germline, one end of the junction differs, possibly owing to a read error. The chain has TRBV10-1 and TRBJ1-2; D perhaps matches TRBD1 (5 bases). This CDR3 spans 17 amino acids. Looked up from germline, CDR1 is WNHNN and CDR2 is SYGVQD (reference sequence). This CDR3 is CASSPSSGTERIYGYTF. CDR3 nucleotides: TGTGCCAGCTCACCCTCCTCCGGGACGGAACGGATCTATGGCTACACCTTC.

The CDR3 DNA reads as TGCAGTGCTGACCGGACTAGCGGATACGAGCAGTACTTC. It translates to CSADRTSGYEQYF. The J gene is TRBJ2-7, the V gene TRBV20-1, with TRBD2 matching 10 bases. The CDR3 is 13 residues long. V trimming: 5 bases; J trimming: 4 bases; junction bases outside the gene matches: 5. Looked up from germline, CDR1 is DFQATT and CDR2 is SNEGSKA (reference sequence).

This clonotype has just a few counts. The chain recombines TRBV12-3 or TRBV12-4 with TRBJ2-5, with a possible D match to TRBD1 (5 bases). The ends were cut back, 6 bases at V and 4 bases at J, with 18 bases in the middle. The CDR3 sequence is 15 residues long. CDR3 bases: TGTGCCAGCAGCCCGGTTTTAGGGGCGTCAGAGACCCAGTACTTC. It translates to CASSPVLGASETQYF.

The chain links TRBV10-2 to TRBJ1-1; no reliable D call. Germline-derived CDR1 and CDR2 are WSHSY and SAAADI. This CDR3 comprises 13 residues. Between the trimmed V and J ends, which lost 3 bases and 4 bases, there was a span of 9 bases. The CDR3 sequence is CASSDSSSTEAFF. The CDR3 DNA follows: TGCGCCAGCAGTGACTCGAGCAGCACTGAAGCTTTCTTT.

This clonotype appeared many times. This chain connects TRBV29-1 to TRBJ2-5; 10 bases match TRBD2. V shed 6 bases and J 5 bases; nucleotides not matched to a gene: 6. The V gene's germline CDR1 is SQVTM and CDR2 ANQGSEA. This CDR3 comprises 13 residues. The CDR3 DNA is TGCAGCGTCCCCTGGGGACTAGCGGAGACCCAGTACTTC. As protein: CSVPWGLAETQYF.

A single count supports this clonotype. The chain uses TRBV10-3 and TRBJ2-4; D is unresolved. The CDR3 is 13 residues long. Germline CDR1 and CDR2: ENHRY and SYGVKD. V dropped 0 bases and J dropped 5 bases, with 5 bases sitting between them. The CDR3 nucleotides are TGTGCCATCAGTGAGTCAAGGGAAAACATTCAGTACTTC. Its protein is CAISESRENIQYF.

The chain is built from TRBV30 and TRBJ1-6; D unclear. This CDR3 has 13 residues. Germline V gives CDR1 GTSNPN, CDR2 SVGIG (reference sequence). V lost 2 bases to trimming and J lost 7 bases, with 9 bases between them. In nucleotides, the CDR3 is TGTGCCTGGAGTCCGGGCGGGAATTCACCCCTCCACTTT. Its protein is CAWSPGGNSPLHF.

This sequence joins TRBV5-8 and TRBJ1-4, with 10 bases that match TRBD1. This CDR3 contains 15 residues. Germline lookup yields CDR1 SGHTS and CDR2 YDEGEE. V dropped 3 bases and J dropped 6; count of bases not matched to a gene: 5. DNA for the CDR3: TGTGCCAGCAGCTATGACGGGACAGGGGATGAAAAACTGTTTTTT. Translated: CASSYDGTGDEKLFF. Full variable domain (rest looked up from reference TRBV5-8 and TRBJ1-4): EAGVTQSPTHLIKTRGQQATLRCSPISGHTSVYWYQQALGLGLQFLLWYDEGEERNRGNFPPRFSGRQFPNYSSELNVNALELEDSALYLCASSYDGTGDEKLFFGSGTQLSVL.

Note on this clonotype: Relative to the germline gene, one junction end is altered; a read error may explain this. V gene TRBV6-5 combines with J gene TRBJ2-5; TRBD1 might be the D (6 bases). The CDR3 covers 15 residues. Germline V gives CDR1 MNHEY, CDR2 SVGAGI. The CDR3 sequence is CAISARNRDQETQYF. The CDR3 DNA is TGTGCCATCAGTGCACGTAACAGGGACCAAGAGACCCAGTACTTC.

The rearrangement joins TRBV20-1 to TRBJ1-1; 8 nucleotides agree with TRBD1. The CDR3 extends over 15 amino acids. CDR1 and CDR2 (germline): DFQATT, SNEGSKA (reference sequence). Trimming cost V 0 bases and J 3 bases; bases outside gene matches: 6. Written as DNA, the CDR3 is TGCAGTGCTAGAGATTGGGCAGGGGGCCACACTGAAGCTTTCTTT. Amino acid sequence: CSARDWAGGHTEAFF.

The chain joins TRBV6-5 to TRBJ1-1; weak D call: TRBD1 (6 bases). Germline-derived CDR1 and CDR2 are MNHEY and SVGAGI. Trimming took 6 bases from V and 1 from J, leaving 27 bases between them. This CDR3 is built from 19 residues. CDR3 sequence: CASRIGSRTDTYPNTEAFF. The CDR3 region has the DNA TGTGCCAGCAGGATAGGATCGCGGACAGATACTTACCCGAACACTGAAGCTTTCTTT.

This clonotype was found many times. V and J are TRBV7-2 and TRBJ1-5, with 7 bases lining up with TRBD1. This CDR3 comprises 13 residues. The germline CDR1 and CDR2 sequences are SGHTA and FQGNSA. V dropped 3 bases and J dropped 7; count of bases not matched to a gene: 3. CDR3 sequence reads: CASSFRGGQPQHF. The DNA for the CDR3 is TGTGCCAGCAGCTTCAGGGGGGGGCAGCCCCAGCATTTT. Looking up the rest from reference TRBV7-2 and TRBJ1-5 gives the full variable domain: GAGVSQSPSNKVTEKGKDVELRCDPISGHTALYWYRQSLGQGLEFLIYFQGNSAPDKSGLPSDRFSAERTGGSVSTLTIQRTQQEDSAVYLCASSFRGGQPQHFGDGTRLSIL.

This rearrangement joins TRBV14 to TRBJ1-4, with D unresolved. V shed 2 bases and J shed 11 bases, with 9 bases lying between them. CDR1 is SGHDN, CDR2 FVKESK, per germline. The CDR3 is 12 residues long. CDR3 sequence (DNA): TGTGCCAGCAGCCAACTGGATATGAAACTGTTTTTT. Amino acids: CASSQLDMKLFF.

The sample holds many counts of this clonotype. The genes are TRBV19 and TRBJ2-6; D possibly uses TRBD1 or TRBD2 (5 bases each). Trimming left V 7 bases short and J 2 bases short, with 15 bases between. This CDR3 comprises 16 residues. Germline CDR1 and CDR2: LNHDA and SQIVND (reference sequence). The CDR3 loop is CASNPQQEAGANVLTF. The CDR3 nucleotides are TGTGCCAGTAATCCTCAACAGGAGGCTGGGGCCAACGTCCTGACTTTC.

This chain uses TRBV24-1 with TRBJ2-7; D is possibly TRBD2 (6 bases). Trimming pared 5 bases from V and 2 bases from J, leaving 12 bases between. From germline, CDR1 is KGHDR and CDR2 SFDVKD. This CDR3 spans 14 amino acids. The CDR3 region is CATSGRENAYEQYF. The CDR3 DNA reads as TGTGCCACCAGTGGGAGGGAGAACGCCTACGAGCAGTACTTC.

In regard to this clonotype: One end of the junction fails to match germline, which may point to a read error. The gene calls are TRBV2 and TRBJ1-3, with D hard to call. Germline V CDR1 and CDR2: SNHLY, FYNNEI. This CDR3 contains 14 residues. CDR3 DNA: TGTGCCAGCACTGAACCGAACCCTGGAAACACCATATATTTT. It is translated as CASTEPNPGNTIYF.

V and J are TRBV11-2 and TRBJ2-5; tentatively, D is TRBD2 (5 bases). V lost 4 bases, J lost 5 bases, and 17 bases lay in between. Per germline, CDR1 SGHAT and CDR2 FQNNGV. This CDR3 has 15 amino acids. CDR3 in amino acids: CASSSAGAVPETQYF. CDR3 nucleotide sequence: TGTGCCAGCAGCTCCGCGGGTGCCGTCCCCGAGACCCAGTACTTC.

The rearrangement links TRBV4-1 to TRBJ2-7, with 11 bases lining up with TRBD2. CDR1 MGHRA and CDR2 YSYEKL come from the germline V gene. Trimming took 0 bases from V and 4 from J; bases not matched to a gene: 11. The CDR3 runs to 18 residues. The CDR3 loop reads CASSQDRSFSGRVYEQYF. CDR3 in DNA: TGCGCCAGCAGCCAAGATCGCTCGTTTAGCGGGAGGGTATACGAGCAGTACTTC.

This clonotype was seen just once. The chain carries TRBV9 and TRBJ1-1, with no clear D. CDR3 length: 12 residues. The germline V and J ends were trimmed by 3 bases and 7 bases, with 10 bases remaining between them. CDR1 and CDR2 (germline): SGDLS, YYNGEE. CDR3 in amino acids: CASSAAGREAFF. For the CDR3, the DNA is TGTGCCAGCAGCGCGGCGGGCCGTGAAGCTTTCTTT.

This clonotype was detected ten times or more. The chain uses TRBV7-2 and TRBJ1-6; 9 nucleotides line up with TRBD1. Losses at the gene ends were 3 bases for V and 7 bases for J; bases not matched to a gene: 7. There are 16 residues in the CDR3. Germline values: CDR1 SGHTA, CDR2 FQGNSA. CDR3 region: CASSFRRDRGNSPLHF. CDR3 coding DNA: TGTGCCAGCAGCTTTCGACGTGACAGGGGGAATTCACCCCTCCACTTT.

This clonotype came up a few times. The V gene is TRBV20-1, the J gene TRBJ2-5; no definite D call. Per germline, CDR1 DFQATT and CDR2 SNEGSKA (reference sequence). V lost 2 bases, J lost 5 bases, and 9 bases lay in between. The CDR3 totals 12 residues. DNA for the CDR3: TGCAGTGCTAGACGGCGCGCCGAGACCCAGTACTTC. Its translation is CSARRRAETQYF.

This clonotype was counted a few times. The J gene is TRBJ1-3, the V gene TRBV9; the D is unclear. There are 18 residues in the CDR3. Trimming removed 3 bases from V and 2 bases from J, with 21 bases in between. Germline V gene data show CDR1 as SGDLS and CDR2 as YYNGEE. CDR3 DNA: TGTGCCAGCAGCGCCGGCCTTTCTGCAACCGCAGCTGGAAACACCATATATTTT. Protein sequence: CASSAGLSATAAGNTIYF. Drawing the rest from reference TRBV9 and TRBJ1-3, the complete variable domain is DSGVTQTPKHLITATGQRVTLRCSPRSGDLSVYWYQQSLDQGLQFLIQYYNGEERAKGNILERFSAQQFPDLHSELNLSSLELGDSALYFCASSAGLSATAAGNTIYFGEGSWLTVV.

V is TRBV7-2 and J is TRBJ2-7; 7 bases fit TRBD2. Trimming cost V 5 bases and J 4 bases; bases outside gene matches: 14. Germline V gene sequence: CDR1 SGHTA, CDR2 FQGNSA. The CDR3 spans 16 residues. CDR3: CASSHWGGTTTYEQYF. The CDR3 nucleotides are TGTGCCAGCAGCCATTGGGGAGGGACTACCACGTACGAGCAGTACTTC.

The chain employs TRBV9 and TRBJ2-7; maybe TRBD1 (6 bases). This CDR3 is 15 amino acids long. The germline V gene encodes CDR1 SGDLS and CDR2 YYNGEE. With 0 bases removed from V and 3 bases from J, the gap between germline ends came to 13 bases. CDR3 protein: CASSVAQGTFYEQYF. CDR3 coding DNA: TGTGCCAGCAGCGTAGCTCAGGGGACCTTCTACGAGCAGTACTTC.

This clonotype was observed many times. V usage is TRBV6-6 and J usage is TRBJ1-5; D not resolved. Per germline, CDR1 MNHNY and CDR2 SVGAGI (reference sequence). This CDR3 spans 13 amino acids. Between the trimmed V and J ends, which lost 8 bases and 7 bases, there was a span of 15 bases. CDR3 bases: TGTGCCAGCTCCCCCCGAGGGAGGCAGCCCCAGCATTTT. This translates into CASSPRGRQPQHF.

In regard to this clonotype: A clone one base away is much larger, so this may be a read error. This CDR3 reads CASSFSAGGEETQYF. The CDR3 DNA sequence: TGTGCCAGCAGTTTTTCTGCGGGAGGCGAAGAGACCCAGTACTTC. The gene calls are TRBV2 and TRBJ2-5; 8 nucleotides align to TRBD2. The CDR3 has 15 amino acids. Trimming removed 5 bases from V and 3 bases from J; junction bases left unmatched: 8. Germline V gene lookup returns CDR1 SNHLY and CDR2 FYNNEI.